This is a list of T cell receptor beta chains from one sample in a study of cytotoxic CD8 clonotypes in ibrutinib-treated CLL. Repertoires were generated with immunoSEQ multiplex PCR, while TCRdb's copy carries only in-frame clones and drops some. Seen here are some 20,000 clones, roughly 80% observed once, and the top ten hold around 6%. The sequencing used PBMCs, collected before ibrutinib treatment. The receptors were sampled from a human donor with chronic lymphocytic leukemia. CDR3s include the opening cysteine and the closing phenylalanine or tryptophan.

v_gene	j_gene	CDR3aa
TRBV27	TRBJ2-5	CASSLGGTQYF
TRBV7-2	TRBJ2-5	CASSFRLAGGISIQETQYF
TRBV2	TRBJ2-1	CASSPGQGYNEQFF
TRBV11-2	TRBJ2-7	CASSWERGSRGVGIYEQYF
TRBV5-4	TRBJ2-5	CASSLGGAEKQETQYF
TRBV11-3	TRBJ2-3	CASSPGGFRGPTDTQYF
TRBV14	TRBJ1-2	CASNRQGHGYTF
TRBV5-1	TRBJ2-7	CASAGEDEQYF
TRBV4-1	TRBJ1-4	CASSQDAEEVNEKLFF
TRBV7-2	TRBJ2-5	CASSLRRETQYF
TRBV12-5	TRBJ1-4	CASGLTASGEKLFF
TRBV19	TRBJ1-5	CASSIGYQPQHF
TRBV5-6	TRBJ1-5	CASSSTRFNQPQHF
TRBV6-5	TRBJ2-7	CASSYGGRGSYEQYF
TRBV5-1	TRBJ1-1	CASSSQTGTNTEAFF
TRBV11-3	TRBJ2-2	CASSHRDPGELFF
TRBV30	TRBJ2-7	CAWNLGQGNEQYF
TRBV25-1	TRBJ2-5	CASSEWRSGTAVGTQYF
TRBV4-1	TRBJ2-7	CASSQDYPPGGREQYF
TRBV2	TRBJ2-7	CASRMLLAGVFYEQYF
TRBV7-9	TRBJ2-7	CASSLVRGREQYF
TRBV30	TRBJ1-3	CAWSVGNTIYF
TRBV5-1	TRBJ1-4	CASSLARGPTTNEKLFF
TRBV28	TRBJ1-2	CASSWPPGTGNGYTF
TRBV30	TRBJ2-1	CAWSVGLGNEQFF
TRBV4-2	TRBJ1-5	CASSRQLNQPQHF
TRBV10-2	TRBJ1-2	CASSWSGSHGYTF
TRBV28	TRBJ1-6	CASTRTGGYNSPLHF
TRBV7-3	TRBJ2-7	CASSQSGTSLHEQYF
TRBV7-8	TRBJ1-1	CASSLGTVNTEAFF
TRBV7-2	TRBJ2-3	CASSSLRTDTQYF
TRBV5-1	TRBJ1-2	CASSSETKVEGYTF
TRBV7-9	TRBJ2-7	CASSLAGRTPEQYF
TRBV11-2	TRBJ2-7	CASSYRGIYEQYF
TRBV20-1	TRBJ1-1	CSAEGTEAFF
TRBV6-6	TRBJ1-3	CASSYSANSGNTIYF
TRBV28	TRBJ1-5	CASSFNRGGTNQPQHF
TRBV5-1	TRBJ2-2	CASTNNLGVGELFF
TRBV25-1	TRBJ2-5	CASSESWETQYF
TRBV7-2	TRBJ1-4	CASSFPQGSGHEKLFF